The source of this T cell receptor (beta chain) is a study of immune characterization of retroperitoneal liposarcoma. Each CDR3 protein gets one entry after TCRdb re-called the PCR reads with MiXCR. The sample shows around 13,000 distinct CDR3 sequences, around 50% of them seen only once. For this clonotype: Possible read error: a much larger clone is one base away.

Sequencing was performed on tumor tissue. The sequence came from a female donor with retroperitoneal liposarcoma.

The CDR3 DNA is TGTGCCAGCAGCCGCGGGACTAGCGGGAGGAAGTCCTACGAGCAGTTCTTC. It translates to CASSRGTSGRKSYEQFF. V and J are TRBV7-2 and TRBJ2-7; 15 bases map to TRBD2. The DNA end is a closer match to TRBJ2-1, so the J assignment may be wrong. The V gene's germline CDR1 is SGHTA and CDR2 FQGNSA. This CDR3 contains 17 residues.